This TCR beta chain was obtained from a study of blood T cell repertoires in COVID-19. Looking at the study overall: COVID-19 samples, acute and convalescent, were from the United States, Italy and Spain. Sources were T cells, B-cell-depleted T cells, or PBMCs; the material itself was cDNA or gDNA.

Germline V gene data show CDR1 as SGHRS and CDR2 as YFSETQ. V dropped 4 bases and J dropped 8; count of bases not matched to a gene: 17. This CDR3 has 16 residues. In the study's own analysis: Amplification from reference gene primers served as the basis for estimated nucleated cell counts. This table comes from immunoSEQ multiplex PCR, and its TCRdb copy is limited to in-frame clones, with some not included. V and J calls and clone size follow that table, whereas D and trimming were derived from the DNA. The sample lists roughly 100,000 clones; more than 85% were seen once. This sequence was found in a human donor in a cohort sampled during active COVID-19. The sample taken for sequencing was peripheral blood. The chain combines TRBV5-1 with TRBJ1-2; 7 positions match TRBD1. CDR3 amino acids: CASSPVRGGGPPGYTF. DNA for the CDR3: TGCGCCAGCAGCCCCGTTCGAGGGGGCGGCCCTCCGGGCTACACCTTC.